This TCR beta chain was identified in a study of blood T cell repertoires in COVID-19. All enrollees were about 18 to 95 years old and from fewer than 25 US areas. This CDR3 has 16 residues. Trimming cost V 6 bases and J 4 bases; bases outside gene matches: 12. Germline-derived CDR1 and CDR2 are WSHSY and SAAADI. In the original analysis: Nucleated cell counts were estimated from reference gene primer amplification. Sequencing was performed with immunoSEQ multiplex PCR; in TCRdb, only in-frame clones are kept and a portion is missing. The DNA was the basis for D and trimming; V, J and clone size are from that table. The repertoire holds a few hundred thousand clones, with about 86% as singletons.

The V call is TRBV10-2, the J call TRBJ2-3; 8 bases match TRBD2. Sequencing input: PBMCs or T cells enriched from blood (not recorded which). This sequence was found in a woman between 40 and 55 years old with acute COVID-19. The CDR3 DNA sequence: TGCGCCAGCAGCAAAGGGGTAGCGGGGACTCCAGATACGCAGTATTTT. Protein: CASSKGVAGTPDTQYF.